This T cell receptor beta chain is drawn from a study of T cell repertoires in cytomegalovirus infection. Study summary: CMV epitopes that were recently identified and HLA-C-restricted were used alongside well-studied HLA-B-restricted ones. General observations from the study: Summed frequency of shared TCR beta families picked out CMV carriers who also had the relevant HLA. HLA-C-restricted CMV clonotypes gave the most frequent clonotype in two of eight donors.

This CDR3 has 16 amino acids. Germline-derived CDR1 and CDR2 are SGHAT and FQNNGV. Between the trimmed V and J ends, which lost 2 bases and 4 bases, there was a span of 16 bases. In TCRdb, the reads were re-called with MiXCR into one record per CDR3 protein. The sample lists hundreds of thousands of distinct CDR3 sequences, roughly 28% occurring once. Comments on this clonotype: Its target is not known.

This chain connects TRBV11-2 to TRBJ2-3; D is possibly TRBD1 (6 bases). This TCR came from a human donor in good health (CMV status not recorded). Some clones in this sample may be carry-over from other donors' samples. The sequencing here drew on cultured PBMCs, taken from culture after CMV antigen stimulation. CDR3 sequence reads: CASSLPTGSASDTQYF. CDR3 nucleotide sequence: TGTGCCAGCAGCTTACCCACAGGGTCAGCTTCAGATACGCAGTATTTT.